What follows are 18 T cell receptor beta chains derived from one specimen sequenced in a study of memory CD4+ T cells and cytomegalovirus serostatus. Only in-frame clones appear in the TCRdb table, and some are missing; sequencing was by immunoSEQ multiplex PCR. The sample records roughly 28,000 clones, about 75% being singletons. Single viable CD3+CD4+CD8-CD45RO+ cells were sorted as the memory CD4+ T cells. Sequencing was carried out using memory CD4+ T cells from blood. The receptors shown here come from an adult in good health and CMV-seronegative.

The rearrangement links TRBV30 to TRBJ2-7; D uncertain. The V gene's germline CDR1 is GTSNPN and CDR2 SVGIG (reference sequence). This CDR3 region has 13 residues. The V end lost 1 base, the J end lost 0 bases, and 7 bases lay between the germline ends. Here the CDR3 DNA reads TGTGCCTGGAGTGGGCACCGCTCCTACGAGCAGTACTTC. This gives the protein CAWSGHRSYEQYF.

The rearrangement links TRBV6-5 to TRBJ1-2; TRBD1 might be the D (6 bases). Trimming pared 5 bases from V and 6 bases from J, leaving 13 bases between. CDR1 and CDR2 from the germline V gene are MNHEY and SVGAGI. CDR3 length: 13 residues. This CDR3 reads CASSQGQRNGYTF. Written as DNA, the CDR3 is TGTGCCAGCAGTCAAGGACAGCGCAATGGCTACACCTTC.

The V and J genes are TRBV7-2 and TRBJ2-7; the match to TRBD1 covers 7 bases. With 5 bases clipped from V and 3 bases from J, the junction kept 7 bases outside the gene matches. This CDR3 has 14 residues. Germline V lookup: CDR1 SGHTA, CDR2 FQGNSA. CDR3 region: CASSPRQGGYEQYF. CDR3 DNA: TGTGCCAGCAGCCCAAGACAGGGCGGCTACGAGCAGTACTTC.

The chain is built from TRBV4-3 and TRBJ2-7; unclear D gene. V lost 0 bases and J lost 0, with 12 bases in between. The CDR3 totals 16 residues. Germline CDR1 is LGHNA and CDR2 is YSLEER. In DNA, the CDR3 is TGCGCCAGCAGCCAAGAGGCGTGGGCCTCCTCCTACGAGCAGTACTTC. This encodes CASSQEAWASSYEQYF.

This clone occurred a few times. This chain links TRBV4-2 with TRBJ2-1, with 13 bases aligning to TRBD2. Germline V gene data show CDR1 as LGHNA and CDR2 as YNFKEQ. J gave up 7 bases and V 1 base, and 1 base lay outside the gene matches. This CDR3 is 15 amino acids long. For the CDR3, the DNA is TGTGCCAGCAGCCAAGCACTAGCGGGGGGGAATGAGCAGTTCTTC. Protein: CASSQALAGGNEQFF.

The chain carries TRBV29-1 and TRBJ2-3, with a weak D call TRBD2 (5 bases). With 7 bases removed from V and 4 bases from J, the gap between germline ends came to 15 bases. In germline, CDR1 is SQVTM, CDR2 ANQGSEA. The CDR3 contains 13 residues. CDR3 sequence (DNA): TGCAGCGCCTCCAAACTAGTTGCAGATACGCAGTATTTT. Protein sequence: CSASKLVADTQYF.

This clone was seen a few times. J is TRBJ1-5 and V is TRBV18, with D possibly TRBD1 on 5 matching bases. This CDR3 has 14 amino acids. Germline CDR1 is KGHSH and CDR2 is LQKENI. V was trimmed by 3 bases and J by 5 bases, leaving 11 bases between them. Written as DNA, the CDR3 is TGTGCCAGCTCACCTCAGGGAGGCGATCAGCCCCAGCATTTT. Residues: CASSPQGGDQPQHF.

This chain links TRBV7-2 with TRBJ1-1; no definite D call. Germline V gives CDR1 SGHTA, CDR2 FQGNSA. This CDR3 spans 15 amino acids. Deletions cut 1 base from V and 11 bases from J, with 20 bases between. The chain's CDR3 is CASSLVTGDFVSAFF. In nucleotides, the CDR3 is TGTGCCAGCAGCTTAGTTACCGGGGATTTCGTGTCGGCTTTCTTT.

The chain carries TRBV6-1 and TRBJ1-2; D gene unclear. The CDR3 loop spans 14 amino acids. The germline gives CDR1 MNHNS, CDR2 SASEGT. Trimming took 0 bases from V and 4 from J, leaving 9 bases between them. CDR3 sequence reads: CASSEAGDIYGYTF. For the CDR3, the DNA is TGTGCCAGCAGTGAAGCGGGAGACATCTATGGCTACACCTTC.

V gene TRBV29-1 combines with J gene TRBJ1-4; unclear D gene. The CDR3 contains 11 residues. Trimming shortened V by 4 bases and J by 8 bases, and 8 bases separated the two germline ends. Germline V gene data show CDR1 as SQVTM and CDR2 as ANQGSEA. The CDR3 DNA reads TGCAGCGTTGGGGGTCGGGAAAAACTGTTTTTT. Translation gives CSVGGREKLFF.

The chain combines TRBV4-3 with TRBJ2-1, with 11 bases that match TRBD2. Germline V gives CDR1 LGHNA, CDR2 YSLEER. The CDR3 totals 18 residues. J was trimmed by 1 base and V by 0 bases; bases with no gene match: 5. The CDR3 DNA follows: TGCGCCAGCAGCCAAGATTGGGCTAGCGGGAGGTCCTACAATGAGCAGTTCTTC. It translates to CASSQDWASGRSYNEQFF.

The chain couples TRBV4-3 to TRBJ2-1; D not resolved. Germline V lookup: CDR1 LGHNA, CDR2 YSLEER. CDR3 length: 20 amino acids. Trimming pared 3 bases from V and 1 base from J, leaving 25 bases between. The CDR3 region has the DNA TGCGCCAGCAGCCATCGCGCAAGTAGTTCGGATGTAGGGTCCTACAATGAGCAGTTCTTC. Its translation is CASSHRASSSDVGSYNEQFF.

This clone was counted a few times. V and J are TRBV28 and TRBJ1-1, with unresolved D. Between the trimmed V and J ends, which lost 7 bases and 5 bases, there was a span of 20 bases. CDR1 and CDR2 from the germline V gene are MDHEN and SYDVKM. This CDR3 has 15 residues. The chain's CDR3 is CASNIDHLVGTEAFF. CDR3 bases: TGTGCCAGCAATATCGACCACCTTGTGGGGACTGAAGCTTTCTTT.

The chain couples TRBV19 to TRBJ2-7, with unresolved D. V gave up 7 bases and J gave up 0 bases, with 16 bases separating them. Germline V gene sequence: CDR1 LNHDA, CDR2 SQIVND (reference sequence). This CDR3 is built from 15 residues. CDR3 residues: CASKETPSNSYEQYF. The CDR3 DNA follows: TGTGCCAGTAAAGAGACCCCTTCCAACTCCTACGAGCAGTACTTC.

This clone has a handful of counts. The rearrangement joins TRBV4-3 to TRBJ2-1, with D maybe TRBD1 (5 bases). Germline V lookup: CDR1 LGHNA, CDR2 YSLEER. The length of the CDR3 is 18 residues. Between the trimmed V and J ends, which lost 4 bases and 6 bases, there was a span of 25 bases. In DNA, the CDR3 is TGCGCCAGCAGCCCCCAGGGCTGGGGCACCTTTACTATCAATGAGCAGTTCTTC. Translating gives CASSPQGWGTFTINEQFF.

The chain couples TRBV18 to TRBJ1-5; the D gene is possibly TRBD1 (6 bases). CDR3 length: 16 residues. CDR1 KGHSH and CDR2 LQKENI come from the germline V gene. The ends were cut back, 2 bases at V and 1 base at J, with 12 bases in the middle. The DNA of the CDR3 is TGTGCCAGCTCACCAAAGACGGGGGGCAGCAATCAGCCCCAGCATTTT. It encodes CASSPKTGGSNQPQHF. Variable domain in full (rest from reference TRBV18 and TRBJ1-5): NAGVMQNPRHLVRRRGQEARLRCSPMKGHSHVYWYRQLPEEGLKFMVYLQKENIIDESGMPKERFSAEFPKEGPSILRIQQVVRGDSAAYFCASSPKTGGSNQPQHFGDGTRLSIL.

This chain uses TRBV10-2 with TRBJ2-3; 7 bases match TRBD2. There are 16 residues in the CDR3. V shed 8 bases, J shed 3 bases, and the junction held 14 bases outside the gene matches. Germline V lookup: CDR1 WSHSY, CDR2 SAAADI. The CDR3 nucleotides read TGCGCCAGCGGACGTGGGGTGCGGGGGAGGACAGATACGCAGTATTTT. Translation: CASGRGVRGRTDTQYF.

This clone was observed a single time. J is TRBJ1-2 and V is TRBV25-1, with unresolved D. In germline, CDR1 is MGHDK, CDR2 SYGVNS. The V gene lost 4 bases and the J gene lost 4 bases, with 13 bases spanning the gap. The CDR3 is 14 residues long. The CDR3 protein is CASSAVSAVYGYTF. CDR3 bases: TGTGCCAGCAGTGCGGTCTCGGCAGTCTATGGCTACACCTTC.